The TCR beta chain described here comes from a study of T cells after yellow fever vaccination (dated by TCRdb to between 2019 and 2020). About the full investigation: Libraries from fractions with low cell numbers were prepared with the SMART-Seq v4 Ultra Low Input RNA kit. Blood samples were taken at several timepoints before and after primary and secondary immunization, and bulk PBMC replicates and cell subsets were isolated. The cohort comprised two healthy male donors, one aged 18 to 30 and one aged 30 to 40 years. To follow T-cell clones before and after primary and booster YFV17D yellow fever vaccination, bulk TCR alpha and beta repertoires were sequenced over time.

The treatment or condition label, read with the paper, signifies: live attenuated yellow fever vaccine strain. Two biological replicates of bulk PBMCs were collected at each blood-draw timepoint. A standard Ficoll-Paque protocol was used to isolate PBMCs from peripheral blood. TriZol was used to extract RNA from bulk PBMCs, from CD4 and CD8 fractions, and from dextramer-positive and dextramer-negative fractions. The full study reports these points: A small fraction of clonotypes appeared in both the CD4 and CD8 compartments, likely as a result of convergent recombination. Compared with the primary T-cell response, the secondary T-cell response was weaker but faster, peaking on day 5 rather than day 15. Computational filtering was required because FACS-sorted repertoires could contain abundant contaminating clonotypes from the bulk population. Because only a couple of donors were included in the study, the extent to which the findings can be generalized is limited. After the booster, most clones that had expanded after primary vaccination were detected again (roughly 95% of CD4 and around 88% of CD8), suggesting broad maintenance of memory.

The sequencer listed for this sample is Illumina NovaSeq 6000. TCR cDNA was synthesized by 5'RACE template switching, which introduced a universal primer site and unique molecular identifiers. Priming of cDNA synthesis was performed from both the TCR alpha and TCR beta constant segments. Library amplification used two PCR steps, and the second PCR step added sample barcodes and sequencing adapters. Sequencing of libraries was performed on Illumina HiSeq 2500 (2x100 bp) or NovaSeq (2x150 bp). Processing in the source paper ran as follows. Reads were demultiplexed and collapsed into UMI consensus sequences with MIGEC, and V(D)J alignment was performed with MiXCR. Clonotypes responding to the vaccine were identified with edgeR on replicate PBMC samples, with the criteria of FDR below 0.01 and a log2 fold change above 5 up to day 15. Each bulk clonotype was labeled CD4 or CD8 based on which sequenced repertoire, CD4 or CD8, contained the clonotype at higher abundance. TCRdb redid the processing of the public reads, applying fastp at Q25 and MiXCR, and retained in-frame beta chains. When rows share a CDR3 protein, they turn into one entry using the most common DNA and genes. TCRdb assigned the V and J calls; the authors' analysis was not used. The table for this sample lists 300,000 to 350,000 distinct CDR3 sequences; approximately 4% of them were counted only once. The top ten hold roughly 21% of the sample.

Points on this clonotype: The clone's antigen remains unknown. Base qualities are not recorded, but no much larger clone differs from it by a single base.

This sequence was found in a man younger than 30 who received the YFV17D yellow fever vaccine. Sequenced here: PBMCs, sampled 15 days after the yellow fever booster vaccination.

The CDR3 has the sequence CASSRGAQGGGQPQHF. DNA sequence: TGTGCCAGCAGCCGCGGGGCACAAGGAGGGGGTCAGCCCCAGCATTTT. Rearrangement joined TRBV6-6 to TRBJ1-5; TRBD1 might be the D gene, on 6 matching bases. From the germline V gene (reference sequence), CDR1 is MNHNY and CDR2 is SVGAGI. The CDR3, from cysteine to phenylalanine, totals 16 residues. Of the read, only the CDR3 DNA is kept; its 48 bases are in frame from base 1. The V end loses 6 bases and the J end loses 6 bases, and a stretch of 21 bases separates them.